This T cell receptor (beta chain) was sequenced during a study of regulatory T cells in long-lasting Graves disease. Whole-study findings and limits: Study was limited to peripheral blood, excluding thyroid tissue.

Construction of the TCR beta libraries employed iRepertoire HTBI primers in conjunction with Arm-PCR of CDR3 regions. TCRdb redid the calling of the multiplex PCR reads with MiXCR, one entry per CDR3 protein. Of approximately 540,000 distinct CDR3 sequences detected, about 12% appear once; the ten largest clones hold more than 8%. V lost 0 bases and J lost 7, with 13 bases in between. The CDR3 has 13 amino acids. CDR1 and CDR2 (germline): DFQATT, SNEGSKA (reference sequence). For this clonotype: The antigen remains undetermined.

Time point denoted: newly diagnosed GD, antithyroid drugs for less than 3 months. Making the TCR library involved RNA that had been extracted from PBMCs. EDTA tubes held roughly 8.1 milliliters of peripheral blood from each patient. This sample was shared with a second study, whose subject was T cells in Graves' hyperthyroidism and ophthalmopathy. That investigation notes: Ophthalmopathy was model-predicted a median roughly 6.3 months pre-onset.

The starting material was peripheral blood mononuclear cells (PBMCs), obtained at new diagnosis, from a patient treated with antithyroid drugs. This TCR derives from a woman under 40 with Graves disease. This rearrangement joins TRBV20-1 to TRBJ2-7, with a weak D call TRBD2 (6 bases). The CDR3 sequence is CSARDWAGREQYF. In nucleotides, the CDR3 is TGCAGTGCTAGAGATTGGGCGGGAAGAGAGCAGTACTTC.